The TCR beta chain under discussion was sequenced for a study of human T cells and chemical hapten exposure. This clonotype was observed a few times. The antigen is undetermined. Germline V CDR1 and CDR2: SGHDT, YYEEEE. The V gene end was trimmed by 0 bases and the J gene end by 9 bases; junction bases not matched to a gene: 2. CDR3 length: 13 residues. Time point: patch test 1, 2 weeks after DPC sensitization. Treatment meaning: therapeutic diphenylcyclopropenone sensitization with weekly scalp DPC. Blood collection happened ahead of applying each patch test. In the library, unique molecular identifiers were attached to individual cDNA molecules. In TCRdb, the RACE reads were re-called with MiXCR into one record per CDR3 protein. This sample has tens of thousands of distinct CDR3 sequences; about 10% occur once, and the top ten carry less than 2.5%. Study results and caveats: Expanded TCRs made up significantly more big CDR3 similarity clusters than controls did.

The sequenced sample was whole blood, obtained in connection with sensitization to the hapten diphenylcyclopropenone (DPC). The chain recombines TRBV5-6 with TRBJ2-1, with 8 positions matching TRBD2. This clonotype originated in a man aged 40-49 years with alopecia areata. Some clones in this sample may be carry-over from other donors' samples. DNA for the CDR3: TGTGCCAGCAGCTTGGGGCGGGGGGTTGAGCAGTTCTTC. Translated: CASSLGRGVEQFF. The full variable domain, in which reference TRBV5-6 and TRBJ2-1 provide the parts outside the CDR3, is DAGVTQSPTHLIKTRGQQVTLRCSPKSGHDTVSWYQQALGQGPQFIFQYYEEEERQRGNFPDRFSGHQFPNYSSELNVNALLLGDSALYLCASSLGRGVEQFFGPGTRLTVL.